This record covers a single TCR beta chain. These data belong to a study of OX40 agonist ivuxolimab in advanced cancers. On the study more broadly: Recorded diagnoses for dose-escalation patients were hepatocellular carcinoma, melanoma, renal cell or head and neck cancer. Age averaged 60 years (range roughly 20 to 90), and around 87% were male.

This CDR3 has 18 residues. Unmatched junction bases numbered 12, after V lost 1 base and J lost 2 bases. Germline V gene sequence: CDR1 LNHDA, CDR2 SQIVND (reference sequence). The protocol was immunoSEQ multiplex PCR, while the TCRdb copy is restricted to in-frame clones and leaves out a portion. The repertoire holds fewer than 70,000 clones, with about 88% as singletons. Blood specimens came from baseline, cycle 4 day 1, and cycle 7 day 1. Here the sequenced sample was CD4+ or CD8+ T cells sorted from blood, taken in a trial of the OX40 agonist ivuxolimab. This TCR was recovered from an adult with an advanced solid tumor such as melanoma, head and neck, liver or kidney cancer. This sequence joins TRBV19 and TRBJ1-1, with TRBD1 matching 8 bases. This CDR3 is CASSIGIVRQGFNTEAFF. CDR3 DNA sequence: TGTGCCAGTAGTATAGGAATAGTTAGACAGGGGTTTAACACTGAAGCTTTCTTT.